This T cell receptor beta chain emerged from a study of cytomegalovirus exposure and HLA in healthy donors. Study-wide results and caveats: The study labeled around 160 TCR beta chains cytomegalovirus-associated. The records held CMV serostatus as the only immune exposure information. A link between a missense DCLRE1C variant and TCR beta V- and J-gene trimming emerged from a later analysis.

For this clone: Its antigen is currently unknown.

This CDR3 has 16 amino acids. V lost 6 bases to trimming and J lost 0 bases; unmatched junction nucleotides: 6. Germline V lookup: CDR1 MDHEN, CDR2 SYDVKM. Researchers ran the PCR with 60 Vbeta and 13 Jbeta primers. Measured with immunoSEQ multiplex PCR; TCRdb has only the in-frame clones, and not every one. The sample has under 200,000 clones; roughly 80% are singletons. The sample was PBMCs. This TCR was recovered from a woman aged 18 to 35 in good health and CMV-seronegative. The J gene is TRBJ1-3, the V gene TRBV28, with 9 bases lining up with TRBD1. DNA for the CDR3: TGTGCCAGCAGCGGGACAGGGAAACTCTCTGGAAACACCATATATTTT. Amino acid sequence: CASSGTGKLSGNTIYF.